Below are 25 T cell receptor beta chains sequenced from a single sample in a study of blood T cell repertoires in COVID-19. Using immunoSEQ multiplex PCR, the repertoire was profiled, and TCRdb retains in-frame clones only, with some absent. Of 200,000 to 250,000 clones in the sample, around 86% were seen once. Material: PBMCs or T cells enriched from blood (not recorded which). The receptors here all came from a woman aged 50 to 60 who had recovered from COVID-19.

The V call is TRBV5-6, the J call TRBJ1-1; 8 bases fit TRBD1. There are 15 residues in the CDR3. Germline V gene data show CDR1 as SGHDT and CDR2 as YYEEEE. V lost 4 bases, J lost 1 base, and 6 bases stayed unmatched. Written as DNA, the CDR3 is TGTGCCAGCAGCGTGTGGACAGGGAGGAACACTGAAGCTTTCTTT. This encodes CASSVWTGRNTEAFF. The full variable domain, in which reference TRBV5-6 and TRBJ1-1 provide the parts outside the CDR3, is DAGVTQSPTHLIKTRGQQVTLRCSPKSGHDTVSWYQQALGQGPQFIFQYYEEEERQRGNFPDRFSGHQFPNYSSELNVNALLLGDSALYLCASSVWTGRNTEAFFGQGTRLTVV.

The rearrangement uses TRBV28 and TRBJ1-6; 7 bases are shared with TRBD1. V lost 3 bases to trimming and J lost 7 bases; unmatched junction nucleotides: 15. The V gene's germline CDR1 is MDHEN and CDR2 SYDVKM. This CDR3 comprises 18 residues. CDR3 sequence: CASSLYPGTGVQNSPLHF. In DNA, the CDR3 is TGTGCCAGCAGTTTGTACCCGGGAACAGGGGTTCAAAATTCACCCCTCCACTTT.

The chain combines TRBV28 with TRBJ2-3; 13 bases map to TRBD2. The V and J ends lost 2 bases and 9 bases, in that order; junction bases with no gene match: 5. The CDR3 extends over 15 amino acids. CDR1 MDHEN and CDR2 SYDVKM come from the germline V gene. CDR3 sequence: CASSLGLAGERTQYF. As DNA, the CDR3 is TGTGCCAGCAGTTTAGGACTAGCGGGAGAAAGGACGCAGTATTTT.

CDR3 protein: CASSQEGLITGELFF. DNA of the CDR3: TGTGCCAGCAGCCAAGAAGGACTTATCACCGGGGAGCTGTTTTTT. V gene TRBV4-2 combines with J gene TRBJ2-2; D is possibly TRBD2 (5 bases). Germline V gives CDR1 LGHNA, CDR2 YNFKEQ. Trimming removed 0 bases from V and 4 bases from J, with 9 bases in between. The length of the CDR3 is 15 residues.

V is TRBV3-1 (or the pseudogene TRBV3-2) and J is TRBJ2-4; 10 bases fit TRBD1. The CDR3 is 16 amino acids. Unmatched junction bases numbered 9, after V lost 3 bases and J lost 7 bases. Germline V gene data show CDR1 as LGHDT and CDR2 as YNNKEL (reference sequence). CDR3 DNA sequence: TGTGCCAGCAGCCATTGGGCGGGACAGGGGAAGAACATTCAGTACTTC. It is translated as CASSHWAGQGKNIQYF.

V and J are TRBV27 and TRBJ2-3, with 7 bases identical to TRBD2. This CDR3 is built from 18 residues. Unmatched junction bases numbered 13, after V lost 1 base and J lost 3 bases. The germline V gene has CDR1 MNHEY and CDR2 SMNVEV (reference sequence). CDR3 nucleotides: TGTGCCAGCAGTTTATACCCCTCAGGGAGGGCCCTGACAGATACGCAGTATTTT. This codes for CASSLYPSGRALTDTQYF.

The CDR3 reads CASSRTGNQPQHF. DNA of the CDR3: TGTGCCAGCAGTCGGACAGGGAATCAGCCCCAGCATTTT. This chain links TRBV12-3 or TRBV12-4 with TRBJ1-5, with 8 bases fitting TRBD1. Trimming cost V 5 bases and J 4 bases; bases outside gene matches: 1. The CDR3 totals 13 residues.

Notes on this clone: Other DNA sequences from this sample encode an identical CDR3 as well. The rearrangement joins TRBV6-5 to TRBJ1-2; 12 bases map to TRBD1. The germline CDR1 and CDR2 sequences are MNHEY and SVGAGI. The length of the CDR3 is 15 residues. J gave up 6 bases and V 5 bases, and 7 bases lay outside the gene matches. DNA of the CDR3: TGTGCCAGCAGTCGACCGGGACAGGGGGCGCATGGCTACACCTTC. Its translation is CASSRPGQGAHGYTF.

The chain carries TRBV9 and TRBJ1-1; 9 bases map to TRBD1. Germline V lookup: CDR1 SGDLS, CDR2 YYNGEE. J was trimmed by 5 bases and V by 5 bases; bases with no gene match: 10. The CDR3 loop spans 15 amino acids. The CDR3 is CASRPPGDRETEAFF. In DNA form, the CDR3 reads TGTGCCAGCAGACCCCCAGGGGACAGGGAGACTGAAGCTTTCTTT.

This chain uses TRBV5-1 with TRBJ1-2; 9 positions match TRBD1. The CDR3 runs 13 residues. V shed 4 bases, J shed 8 bases, and the junction held 6 bases outside the gene matches. Per germline, CDR1 SGHRS and CDR2 YFSETQ. CDR3 nucleotide sequence: TGCGCCAGCAGCCCGCGGACAGGGGTGGGCTACACCTTC. It codes for CASSPRTGVGYTF.

The chain is built from TRBV3-1 (or the pseudogene TRBV3-2) and TRBJ2-7; no definite D call. Trimming removed 4 bases from V and 2 bases from J, with 9 bases in between. The germline V gene encodes CDR1 LGHDT and CDR2 YNNKEL (reference sequence). CDR3 length: 13 residues. The CDR3 bases are TGTGCCAGCAGCCCTCACACACCCTACGAGCAGTACTTC. Amino acid sequence: CASSPHTPYEQYF.

The CDR3 is CASLGGQGGSPLHF. The CDR3 DNA is TGTGCCAGCTTGGGGGGACAGGGAGGTTCACCCCTCCACTTT. The rearrangement uses TRBV2 and TRBJ1-6, with TRBD1 matching 9 bases. V was clipped by 8 bases and J by 9 bases; unmatched bases: 8. The CDR3 is made up of 14 amino acids. Germline V CDR1 and CDR2: SNHLY, FYNNEI.

The chain links TRBV5-8 to TRBJ2-5; TRBD2 matches 7 bases. The germline CDR1 and CDR2 sequences are SGHTS and YDEGEE. There are 15 residues in the CDR3. The ends lost 1 base at V and 3 bases at J; junction bases unmatched: 6. CDR3 nucleotides: TGTGCCAGCAGCTTGCGAATTGGGAGGGAAGAGACCCAGTACTTC. Its translation is CASSLRIGREETQYF.

Details on this clone: The sample has other DNA sequences that encode this CDR3 too. CDR3 sequence: CASSLGWEGYNEQFF. CDR3 bases: TGTGCCAGCAGCCTAGGTTGGGAGGGATACAATGAGCAGTTCTTC. The rearrangement links TRBV3-1 (or the pseudogene TRBV3-2) to TRBJ2-1, with 7 bases aligning to TRBD2. The J segment lost 4 bases and the V segment lost 4 bases, leaving 7 bases of the junction unmatched. The CDR3 extends over 15 amino acids. Germline V gene lookup returns CDR1 LGHDT and CDR2 YNNKEL (reference sequence).

Turning to this clone: Other nucleotide sequences in the sample specify the same CDR3. V and J are TRBV5-1 and TRBJ2-7; 8 nucleotides agree with TRBD1. Germline V gene sequence: CDR1 SGHRS, CDR2 YFSETQ. V lost 4 bases and J lost 3; bases outside the gene matches: 6. This CDR3 comprises 14 residues. CDR3 in amino acids: CASSTGTGGYEQYF. DNA for the CDR3: TGCGCCAGCAGCACCGGGACAGGAGGCTACGAGCAGTACTTC.

The chain is built from TRBV2 and TRBJ2-5, with D perhaps matching TRBD2 (6 bases). V dropped 8 bases and J dropped 5 bases, with 6 bases sitting between them. The CDR3 totals 10 residues. Germline assignment: CDR1 SNHLY and CDR2 FYNNEI. CDR3 bases: TGTGCCAGCGGGAGGGAGACCCAGTACTTC. Protein sequence: CASGRETQYF.

This chain links TRBV5-6 with TRBJ2-3; D gene unclear. V was trimmed by 2 bases and J by 0 bases, leaving 16 bases between them. Germline values: CDR1 SGHDT, CDR2 YYEEEE. This CDR3 has 17 residues. The CDR3 coding sequence is TGTGCCAGCAGCTTCCGTGCGAATTTCCTTAGCACAGATACGCAGTATTTT. It is translated as CASSFRANFLSTDTQYF.

This clone was detected only once. CDR3 sequence: CASSLGQGPLRPQHF. The CDR3 DNA reads TGTGCCAGCAGCCTTGGACAGGGGCCCCTTCGGCCCCAGCATTTT. This chain uses TRBV7-2 with TRBJ1-5; 9 positions match TRBD1. The germline gives CDR1 SGHTA, CDR2 FQGNSA. V gave up 5 bases and J gave up 9 bases; unmatched junction bases: 11. The CDR3 extends over 15 amino acids.

The chain joins TRBV11-2 to TRBJ2-1; D unclear. Germline CDR1 reads SGHAT; CDR2 reads FQNNGV. This CDR3 has 13 residues. V gave up 5 bases and J gave up 7 bases, with 12 bases separating them. The CDR3 region is CASSLSLLNEQFF. CDR3 nucleotides: TGTGCCAGCAGCCTGTCTTTATTAAATGAGCAGTTCTTC.

J is TRBJ2-1 and V is TRBV3-1 (or the pseudogene TRBV3-2); D is perhaps TRBD2 (6 bases). Germline loops: CDR1 LGHDT, CDR2 YNNKEL (reference sequence). CDR3 length: 15 amino acids. V lost 1 base, J lost 3 bases, and 10 bases lay in between. The CDR3 nucleotides read TGTGCCAGCAGCCAAGCGGGAGAGGGCTACAATGAGCAGTTCTTC. It encodes CASSQAGEGYNEQFF.

The chain employs TRBV30 and TRBJ2-7; 7 bases fit TRBD1. Germline assignment: CDR1 GTSNPN and CDR2 SVGIG (reference sequence). The CDR3 sequence is 13 residues long. V lost 3 bases to trimming and J lost 7 bases; unmatched junction nucleotides: 9. The CDR3 bases are TGTGCCTGGAGGACAGGGTACCTCGGGGAGCAGTACTTC. Translating it yields CAWRTGYLGEQYF.

The chain combines TRBV6-5 with TRBJ2-7; possibly TRBD2 for D (6 bases). CDR3 length: 15 amino acids. The germline gives CDR1 MNHEY, CDR2 SVGAGI. V was trimmed by 8 bases and J by 6 bases, leaving 23 bases between them. The chain's CDR3 is CASQFAAGTAVEQYF. In DNA, the CDR3 is TGTGCCAGCCAATTCGCGGCGGGAACAGCGGTCGAGCAGTACTTC.

This rearrangement joins TRBV27 to TRBJ1-5, with D perhaps matching TRBD1 (5 bases). V was trimmed by 6 bases and J by 0 bases, leaving 12 bases between them. This CDR3 has 15 amino acids. CDR1 is MNHEY, CDR2 SMNVEV, per germline (reference sequence). CDR3 sequence: CASSARGTSNQPQHF. Written as DNA, the CDR3 is TGTGCCAGCAGCGCGCGGGGGACTAGCAATCAGCCCCAGCATTTT.

The rearrangement uses TRBV28 and TRBJ1-1; D gene uncertain. This CDR3 is built from 12 residues. CDR1 is MDHEN, CDR2 SYDVKM, per germline. Trimming took off 7 bases at V and 6 bases at J, with 12 bases between the two ends. The CDR3 reads CASKSIVSEAFF. CDR3 in DNA: TGTGCCAGCAAAAGTATAGTCTCTGAAGCTTTCTTT.

V is TRBV19 and J is TRBJ1-6; D not resolved. V lost 4 bases to trimming and J lost 7 bases, with 5 bases between them. This CDR3 has 12 residues. Germline V CDR1 and CDR2: LNHDA, SQIVND (reference sequence). CDR3 nucleotides: TGTGCCAGTAGTACCCCGAATTCACCCCTCCACTTT. This sequence encodes CASSTPNSPLHF.